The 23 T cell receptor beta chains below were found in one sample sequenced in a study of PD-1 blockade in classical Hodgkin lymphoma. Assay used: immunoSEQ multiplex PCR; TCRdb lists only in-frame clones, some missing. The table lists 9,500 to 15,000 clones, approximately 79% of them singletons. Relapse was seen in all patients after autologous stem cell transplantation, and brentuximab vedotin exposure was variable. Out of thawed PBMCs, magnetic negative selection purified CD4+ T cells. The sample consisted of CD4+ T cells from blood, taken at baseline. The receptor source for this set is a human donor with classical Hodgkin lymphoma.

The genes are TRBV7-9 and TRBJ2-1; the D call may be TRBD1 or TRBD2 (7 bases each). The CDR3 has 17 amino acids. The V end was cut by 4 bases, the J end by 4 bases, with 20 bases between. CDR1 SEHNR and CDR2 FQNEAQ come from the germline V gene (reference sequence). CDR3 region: CASSSTRGSGTYNEQFF. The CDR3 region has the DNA TGTGCCAGCAGCTCCACCAGGGGGAGCGGGACGTACAATGAGCAGTTCTTC.

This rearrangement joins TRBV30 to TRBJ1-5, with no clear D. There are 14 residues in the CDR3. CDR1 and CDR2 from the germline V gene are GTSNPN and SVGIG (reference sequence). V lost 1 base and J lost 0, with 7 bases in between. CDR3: CAWSGSYSNQPQHF. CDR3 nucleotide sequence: TGTGCCTGGAGTGGGTCGTATAGCAATCAGCCCCAGCATTTT. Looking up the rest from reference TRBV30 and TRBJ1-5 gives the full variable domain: SQTIHQWPATLVQPVGSPLSLECTVEGTSNPNLYWYRQAAGRGLQLLFYSVGIGQISSEVPQNLSASRPQDRQFILSSKKLLLSDSGFYLCAWSGSYSNQPQHFGDGTRLSIL.

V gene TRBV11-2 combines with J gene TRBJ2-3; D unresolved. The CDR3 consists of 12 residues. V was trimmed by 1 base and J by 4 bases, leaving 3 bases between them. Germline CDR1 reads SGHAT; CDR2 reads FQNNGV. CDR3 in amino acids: CASSLVSDTQYF. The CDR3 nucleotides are TGTGCCAGCAGCTTAGTTTCAGATACGCAGTATTTT.

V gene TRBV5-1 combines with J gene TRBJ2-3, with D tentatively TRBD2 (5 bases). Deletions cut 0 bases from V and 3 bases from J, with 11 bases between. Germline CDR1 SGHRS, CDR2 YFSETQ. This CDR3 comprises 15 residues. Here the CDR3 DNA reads TGCGCCAGCAGCTTGGAAGGGAGTCAGACAGATACGCAGTATTTT. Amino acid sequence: CASSLEGSQTDTQYF.

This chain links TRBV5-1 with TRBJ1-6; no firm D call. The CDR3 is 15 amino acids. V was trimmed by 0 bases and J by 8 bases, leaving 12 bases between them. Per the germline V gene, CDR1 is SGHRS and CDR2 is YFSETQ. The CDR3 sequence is CASSLGTPGHSPLHF. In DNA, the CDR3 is TGCGCCAGCAGCTTGGGAACGCCCGGCCATTCACCCCTCCACTTT.

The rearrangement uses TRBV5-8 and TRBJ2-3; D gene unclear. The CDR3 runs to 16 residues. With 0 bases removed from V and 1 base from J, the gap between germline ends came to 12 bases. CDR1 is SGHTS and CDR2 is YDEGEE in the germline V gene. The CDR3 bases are TGTGCCAGCAGCTTGGCCGCAGGCCTGGGCACAGATACGCAGTATTTT. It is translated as CASSLAAGLGTDTQYF.

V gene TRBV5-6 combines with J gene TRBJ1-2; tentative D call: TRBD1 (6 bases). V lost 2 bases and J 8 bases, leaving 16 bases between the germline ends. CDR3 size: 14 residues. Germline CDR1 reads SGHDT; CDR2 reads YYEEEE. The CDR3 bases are TGTGCCAGCAGCTTACCGGTGGGGGGCGCAGGCTACACCTTC. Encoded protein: CASSLPVGGAGYTF.

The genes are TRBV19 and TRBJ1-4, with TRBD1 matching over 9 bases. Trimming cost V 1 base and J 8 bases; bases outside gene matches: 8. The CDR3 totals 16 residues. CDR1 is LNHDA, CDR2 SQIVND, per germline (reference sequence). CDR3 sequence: CASSIGAGQGNEKLFF. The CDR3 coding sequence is TGTGCCAGTAGTATAGGGGCGGGACAGGGAAACGAAAAACTGTTTTTT.

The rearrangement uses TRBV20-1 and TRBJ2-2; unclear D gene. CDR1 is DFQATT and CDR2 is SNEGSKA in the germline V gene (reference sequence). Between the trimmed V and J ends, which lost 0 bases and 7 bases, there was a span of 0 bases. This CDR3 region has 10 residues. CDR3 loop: CSARDGELFF. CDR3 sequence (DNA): TGCAGTGCTAGAGACGGGGAGCTGTTTTTT.

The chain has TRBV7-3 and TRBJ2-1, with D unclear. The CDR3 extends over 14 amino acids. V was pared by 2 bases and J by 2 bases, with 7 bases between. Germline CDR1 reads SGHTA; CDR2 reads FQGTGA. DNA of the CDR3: TGTGCCAGCAGCTTATCAGGACCCTACAATGAGCAGTTCTTC. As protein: CASSLSGPYNEQFF.

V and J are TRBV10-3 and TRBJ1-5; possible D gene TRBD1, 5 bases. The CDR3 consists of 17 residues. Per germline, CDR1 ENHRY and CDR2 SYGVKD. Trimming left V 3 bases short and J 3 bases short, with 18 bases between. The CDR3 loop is CAISEAQGGKNNQPQHF. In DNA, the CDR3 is TGTGCCATCAGTGAAGCGCAGGGAGGAAAGAACAATCAGCCCCAGCATTTT.

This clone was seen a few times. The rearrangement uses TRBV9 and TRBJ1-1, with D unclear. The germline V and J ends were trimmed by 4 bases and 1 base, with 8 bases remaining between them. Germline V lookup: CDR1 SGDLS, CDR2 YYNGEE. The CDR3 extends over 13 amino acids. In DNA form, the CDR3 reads TGTGCCAGCAGCCCTACTCGGAACACTGAAGCTTTCTTT. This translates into CASSPTRNTEAFF.

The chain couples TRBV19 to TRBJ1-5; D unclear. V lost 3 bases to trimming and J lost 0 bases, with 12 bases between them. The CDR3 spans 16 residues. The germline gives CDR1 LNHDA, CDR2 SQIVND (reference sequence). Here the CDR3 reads CASSISSVYSNQPQHF. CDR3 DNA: TGTGCCAGTAGTATTTCCAGCGTTTATAGCAATCAGCCCCAGCATTTT.

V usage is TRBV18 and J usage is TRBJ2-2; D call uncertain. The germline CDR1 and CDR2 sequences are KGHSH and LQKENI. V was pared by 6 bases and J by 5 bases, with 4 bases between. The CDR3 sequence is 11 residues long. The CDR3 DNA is TGTGCCAGCTCCCCAACCGGGGAGCTGTTTTTT. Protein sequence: CASSPTGELFF.

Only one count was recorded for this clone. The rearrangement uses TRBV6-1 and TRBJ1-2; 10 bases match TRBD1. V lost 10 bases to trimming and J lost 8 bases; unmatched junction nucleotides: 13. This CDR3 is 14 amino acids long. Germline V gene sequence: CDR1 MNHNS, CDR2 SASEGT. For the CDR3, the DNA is TGTGCCAATTCGGGACAGGGGCCTGCTCGGGGCTACACCTTC. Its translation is CANSGQGPARGYTF.

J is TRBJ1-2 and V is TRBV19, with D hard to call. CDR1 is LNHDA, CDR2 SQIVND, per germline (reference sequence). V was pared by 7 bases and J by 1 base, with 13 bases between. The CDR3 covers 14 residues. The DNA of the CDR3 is TGTGCCAGTAACGCAGTAATCCGTAACTATGGCTACACCTTC. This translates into CASNAVIRNYGYTF. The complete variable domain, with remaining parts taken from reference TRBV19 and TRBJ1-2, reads DGGITQSPKYLFRKEGQNVTLSCEQNLNHDAMYWYRQDPGQGLRLIYYSQIVNDFQKGDIAEGYSVSREKKESFPLTVTSAQKNPTAFYLCASNAVIRNYGYTFGSGTRLTVV.

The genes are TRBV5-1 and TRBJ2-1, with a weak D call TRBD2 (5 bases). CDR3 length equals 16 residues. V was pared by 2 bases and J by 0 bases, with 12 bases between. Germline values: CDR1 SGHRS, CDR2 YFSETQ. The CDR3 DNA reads TGCGCCAGCAGCTTCGGACTTCCGAGCTCCTACAATGAGCAGTTCTTC. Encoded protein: CASSFGLPSSYNEQFF.

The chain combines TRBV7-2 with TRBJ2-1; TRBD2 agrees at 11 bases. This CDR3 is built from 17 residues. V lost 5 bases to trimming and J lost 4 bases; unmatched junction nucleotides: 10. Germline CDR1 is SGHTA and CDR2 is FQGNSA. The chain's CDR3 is CASSPWASGGTYNEQFF. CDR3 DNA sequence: TGTGCCAGCAGCCCGTGGGCTAGCGGGGGGACATACAATGAGCAGTTCTTC.

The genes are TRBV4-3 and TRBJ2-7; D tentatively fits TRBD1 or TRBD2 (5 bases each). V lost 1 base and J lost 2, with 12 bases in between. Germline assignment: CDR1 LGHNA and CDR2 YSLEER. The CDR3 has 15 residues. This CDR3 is CASSQAWGRTYEQYF. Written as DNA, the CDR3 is TGCGCCAGCAGCCAAGCCTGGGGACGAACCTACGAGCAGTACTTC.

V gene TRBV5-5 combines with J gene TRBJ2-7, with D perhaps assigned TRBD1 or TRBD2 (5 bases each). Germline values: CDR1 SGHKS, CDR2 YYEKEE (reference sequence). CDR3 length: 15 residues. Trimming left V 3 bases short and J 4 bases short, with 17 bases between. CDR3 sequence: CASSSRWGRSYEQYF. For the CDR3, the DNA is TGTGCCAGCAGCTCCCGTTGGGGGAGAAGTTACGAGCAGTACTTC.

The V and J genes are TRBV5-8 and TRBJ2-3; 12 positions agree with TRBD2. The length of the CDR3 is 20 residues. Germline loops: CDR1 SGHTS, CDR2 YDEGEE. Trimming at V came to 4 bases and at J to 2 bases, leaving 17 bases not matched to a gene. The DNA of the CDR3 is TGTGCCAGCAGCGACTCGCGAGGGGACGGACTAGCGGGGTACACAGATACGCAGTATTTT. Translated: CASSDSRGDGLAGYTDTQYF.

The CDR3 DNA reads TGCGCCAGCAGCGACTCTGGAAACACCATATATTTT. This translates into CASSDSGNTIYF. The genes are TRBV5-1 and TRBJ1-3; D is ambiguous. The CDR3 is 12 residues long. Germline V gene lookup returns CDR1 SGHRS and CDR2 YFSETQ. V shed 4 bases and J shed 0 bases, with 2 bases lying between them. Full variable domain (outside the CDR3, taken from reference TRBV5-1 and TRBJ1-3): KAGVTQTPRYLIKTRGQQVTLSCSPISGHRSVSWYQQTPGQGLQFLFEYFSETQRNKGNFPGRFSGRQFSNSRSEMNVSTLELGDSALYLCASSDSGNTIYFGEGSWLTVV.

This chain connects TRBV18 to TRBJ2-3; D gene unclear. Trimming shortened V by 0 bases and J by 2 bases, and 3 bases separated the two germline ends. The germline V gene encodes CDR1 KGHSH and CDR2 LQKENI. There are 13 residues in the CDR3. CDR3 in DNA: TGTGCCAGCTCACCACCTATCACAGATACGCAGTATTTT. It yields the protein CASSPPITDTQYF.